What follows describes a single T cell receptor (beta chain). Its antigen is still unknown. The data were taken from a study of cytomegalovirus exposure and HLA in healthy donors. Study-level information: The 100 to 150 validation repertoires and the roughly 680 first-cohort repertoires shared a platform, a later analysis reported. Study-wide points: The study flagged around 150 TCR beta chains as cytomegalovirus-associated. The study found most TCR sequences rare, yet found some public TCRs in many donors.

The CDR3 is 20 residues long. In germline, CDR1 is MNHEY, CDR2 SMNVEV (reference sequence). The V gene end was trimmed by 2 bases and the J gene end by 0 bases; junction bases not matched to a gene: 15. Measured with immunoSEQ multiplex PCR; TCRdb has only the in-frame clones, and not every one. The table lists some 44,000 clones, 92% of them singletons. This TCR came from a man in his late teens or twenties in good health and CMV-seronegative. The chain employs TRBV27 and TRBJ2-4; 8 bases agree with TRBD1. Sequencing was done on a sample of PBMCs. The CDR3 is CASSLRWTGKGDIAKNIQYF. The DNA of the CDR3 is TGTGCCAGCAGTTTAAGGTGGACAGGGAAGGGGGACATAGCCAAAAACATTCAGTACTTC.